The 26 T cell receptor beta chains below come from one sample, sequenced in a study of CD8+ T cells in alopecia areata listed by TCRdb under 2018. The library was built by means of the immunoSEQ multiplex PCR assay. To provide template for TCR sequencing, every sample had RNA extracted and reverse transcribed into cDNA. As stored in TCRdb, this immuneACCESS dataset retains in-frame rearrangements with V and J assigned. A fraction of the clones does not appear; measured against another copy, unresolved V genes explain less than half of the discrepancy, and the remainder lacks a known reason. A total of about 110,000 clones appear in this sample, under 65% of them only once. The ten most abundant clones make up around 25% of the sample. Sequencing was performed on NKG2D-low CD8+ T cells sorted from blood. Explained via the paper, the cell subset or site label denotes: sorted CD8+ NKG2D-low blood T cells. The source of these receptors is a human donor with alopecia areata.

J is TRBJ2-5 and V is TRBV2; D is unresolved. Germline loops: CDR1 SNHLY, CDR2 FYNNEI. This CDR3 contains 13 residues. Between the trimmed V and J ends, which lost 1 base and 5 bases, there was a span of 8 bases. The CDR3 DNA reads TGTGCCAGCAGTGAAGAGGTGGGGGAGACCCAGTACTTC. Translating gives CASSEEVGETQYF.

The genes are TRBV14 and TRBJ2-3; 13 bases align to TRBD2. The germline V gene encodes CDR1 SGHDN and CDR2 FVKESK. Trimming removed 1 base from V and 2 bases from J; junction bases left unmatched: 3. This CDR3 is built from 17 residues. This CDR3 is CASSQGTSGSSTDTQYF. Written as DNA, the CDR3 is TGTGCCAGCAGCCAAGGGACTAGCGGGAGCTCCACAGATACGCAGTATTTT.

The rearrangement uses TRBV29-1 and TRBJ1-2, with D hard to call. Trimming removed 3 bases from V and 3 bases from J, with 17 bases in between. Per germline, CDR1 SQVTM and CDR2 ANQGSEA. The CDR3 runs to 15 residues. CDR3 sequence reads: CSVDPSGFLHYGYTF. CDR3 bases: TGCAGCGTTGATCCTTCGGGTTTTCTCCACTATGGCTACACCTTC. The full variable domain, in which reference TRBV29-1 and TRBJ1-2 provide the parts outside the CDR3, is SAVISQKPSRDICQRGTSLTIQCQVDSQVTMMFWYRQQPGQSLTLIATANQGSEATYESGFVIDKFPISRPNLTFSTLTVSNMSPEDSSIYLCSVDPSGFLHYGYTFGSGTRLTVV.

Many counts were recorded for this clone. Distinct nucleotide sequences in the sample also encode this CDR3. This rearrangement joins TRBV29-1 to TRBJ2-7; D not certain. The ends were cut back, 2 bases at V and 3 bases at J, with 8 bases in the middle. The CDR3 sequence is 12 residues long. Germline CDR1 is SQVTM and CDR2 is ANQGSEA. This chain's CDR3 is CSVETADYEQYF. CDR3 sequence (DNA): TGCAGCGTTGAAACGGCCGACTACGAGCAGTACTTC.

The chain employs TRBV27 and TRBJ1-2; 7 bases agree with TRBD1. Germline CDR1 reads MNHEY; CDR2 reads SMNVEV (reference sequence). The V segment lost 5 bases and the J segment 4 bases; nucleotides outside the gene matches: 7. The CDR3 consists of 14 residues. This CDR3 reads CASSPMTGSYGYTF. The CDR3 coding sequence is TGTGCCAGCAGTCCGATGACAGGGTCCTATGGCTACACCTTC.

The chain links TRBV27 to TRBJ2-3; unclear D gene. CDR1 is MNHEY, CDR2 SMNVEV, per germline (reference sequence). V lost 8 bases, J lost 5 bases, and 14 bases lay in between. The CDR3 contains 13 residues. The chain's CDR3 is CASSLRAIDTQYF. The DNA for the CDR3 is TGTGCCAGCTCCCTAAGGGCCATAGATACGCAGTATTTT.

V gene TRBV11-2 combines with J gene TRBJ2-1, with 10 bases that match TRBD2. Trimming took 0 bases from V and 3 from J; bases not matched to a gene: 5. CDR1 is SGHAT and CDR2 is FQNNGV in the germline V gene. The CDR3 runs to 17 residues. CDR3 loop: CASSLDWGLASYNEQFF. The CDR3 DNA sequence: TGTGCCAGCAGCTTAGATTGGGGACTAGCGAGCTACAATGAGCAGTTCTTC.

The chain has TRBV27 and TRBJ2-7, with D unclear. V dropped 5 bases and J dropped 0 bases, with 11 bases sitting between them. Germline V gene data show CDR1 as MNHEY and CDR2 as SMNVEV (reference sequence). The CDR3 runs to 14 residues. The CDR3: CASSLNTPSYEQYF. The CDR3 DNA sequence: TGTGCCAGCAGTCTAAACACACCCTCCTACGAGCAGTACTTC.

The rearrangement uses TRBV30 and TRBJ1-2; 10 positions match TRBD1. Germline values: CDR1 GTSNPN, CDR2 SVGIG (reference sequence). This CDR3 is 17 amino acids long. V trimming: 5 bases; J trimming: 3 bases; junction bases outside the gene matches: 15. CDR3 loop: CAWVEELDRGAYYGYTF. The CDR3 nucleotides read TGTGCCTGGGTGGAGGAATTGGACAGGGGGGCGTACTATGGCTACACCTTC.

The rearrangement joins TRBV28 to TRBJ2-7; D might be TRBD1 or TRBD2, each matching 5 bases. This CDR3 spans 11 amino acids. Looked up from germline, CDR1 is MDHEN and CDR2 is SYDVKM. V dropped 2 bases and J dropped 6 bases, with 5 bases sitting between them. CDR3 in amino acids: CASSLGGEQYF. The CDR3 bases are TGTGCCAGCAGTTTAGGGGGCGAGCAGTACTTC.

This clone was observed a single time. J is TRBJ2-7 and V is TRBV18, with a possible D match to TRBD1 (6 bases). V was cut by 1 base and J by 3 bases, with 16 bases left in between. CDR3 length: 16 residues. CDR1 and CDR2 (germline): KGHSH, LQKENI. The CDR3 here is CASSPRFQGSIYEQYF. The CDR3 nucleotides read TGTGCCAGCTCACCACGGTTCCAGGGGTCTATCTACGAGCAGTACTTC.

V usage is TRBV28 and J usage is TRBJ2-5; 14 bases line up with TRBD2. V dropped 3 bases and J dropped 2; count of bases not matched to a gene: 8. The V gene's germline CDR1 is MDHEN and CDR2 SYDVKM. The CDR3 length is 18 residues. CDR3 in amino acids: CASSFDGTSGRGQETQYF. CDR3 DNA sequence: TGTGCCAGCAGTTTCGACGGGACTAGCGGGAGAGGTCAAGAGACCCAGTACTTC.

This chain connects TRBV4-1 to TRBJ2-5, with no clear D. The germline V gene encodes CDR1 MGHRA and CDR2 YSYEKL. V was clipped by 4 bases and J by 2 bases, with 11 bases between them. The CDR3 runs to 14 residues. CDR3 sequence reads: CASSLGPAQETQYF. Here the CDR3 DNA reads TGCGCCAGCAGCCTTGGGCCGGCGCAAGAGACCCAGTACTTC.

Of note for this clone: Other DNA sequences in the sample encode the same CDR3. The CDR3 reads CASSLSQNYEQYF. CDR3 in DNA: TGTGCCAGCAGCTTAAGTCAGAACTACGAGCAGTACTTC. This rearrangement joins TRBV13 to TRBJ2-7; the D is unclear. This CDR3 has 13 amino acids. Trimming took off 2 bases at V and 3 bases at J, with 8 bases between the two ends. The germline V gene encodes CDR1 PRHDT and CDR2 FYEKMQ (reference sequence).

The J gene is TRBJ2-3, the V gene TRBV6-4; D assignment may be TRBD1 or TRBD2 (5 bases each). V was trimmed by 0 bases and J by 8 bases, leaving 18 bases between them. The V gene's germline CDR1 is MRHNA and CDR2 SNTAGT. The CDR3 consists of 16 residues. The CDR3 here is CASSDSIGTGSVTQYF. The CDR3 nucleotides read TGTGCCAGCAGTGACTCGATTGGGACGGGGAGCGTTACGCAGTATTTT.

The V gene is TRBV6-5, the J gene TRBJ1-2; perhaps TRBD1 as D (6 bases). The CDR3 is made up of 14 amino acids. Germline V CDR1 and CDR2: MNHEY, SVGAGI. Trimming pared 4 bases from V and 3 bases from J, leaving 12 bases between. The DNA of the CDR3 is TGTGCCAGCAGTTGGGGACAAGGATACTATGGCTACACCTTC. It codes for CASSWGQGYYGYTF.

The chain carries TRBV7-9 and TRBJ2-1; possible D gene TRBD2, 5 bases. The V gene lost 5 bases and the J gene lost 0 bases, with 14 bases spanning the gap. Looked up from germline, CDR1 is SEHNR and CDR2 is FQNEAQ (reference sequence). This CDR3 is 16 amino acids long. The CDR3 nucleotides read TGTGCCAGCAGCCCCATAGCGTCCCGCTCCTACAATGAGCAGTTCTTC. This sequence encodes CASSPIASRSYNEQFF.

The chain joins TRBV5-4 to TRBJ2-2; no clear D gene. The CDR3 has 14 amino acids. Trimming stripped 0 bases from V and 2 bases from J, with 5 bases between. Germline V CDR1 and CDR2: SGHNT, YYREEE (reference sequence). CDR3 in amino acids: CASSLDANTGELFF. CDR3 in DNA: TGTGCCAGCAGCTTGGACGCTAACACCGGGGAGCTGTTTTTT.

The chain carries TRBV28 and TRBJ2-5, with unresolved D. Germline V gene lookup returns CDR1 MDHEN and CDR2 SYDVKM. The CDR3 length is 14 residues. V was clipped by 7 bases and J by 11 bases, with 23 bases between them. In nucleotides, the CDR3 is TGTGCCAGCAAGGGCGTGTCCAGCCGGCTAAAGCAGTACTTC. Amino acids: CASKGVSSRLKQYF.

The chain joins TRBV28 to TRBJ1-1; D gene uncertain. CDR3 length: 14 amino acids. CDR1 and CDR2 from the germline V gene are MDHEN and SYDVKM. The V gene lost 6 bases and the J gene lost 2 bases, with 13 bases spanning the gap. This CDR3 reads CASRGAPANTEAFF. CDR3 sequence (DNA): TGTGCCAGCAGGGGTGCTCCAGCTAACACTGAAGCTTTCTTT.

The chain uses TRBV6-5 and TRBJ2-7; D not certain. CDR1 is MNHEY, CDR2 SVGAGI, per germline. The CDR3 sequence is 10 residues long. Trimming shortened V by 8 bases and J by 5 bases, and 7 bases separated the two germline ends. CDR3 loop: CASLGDEQYF. Here the CDR3 DNA reads TGTGCCAGCCTCGGCGACGAGCAGTACTTC.

This clone was seen once. The genes are TRBV5-1 and TRBJ2-7, with D perhaps matching TRBD1 or TRBD2 (5 bases each). V lost 5 bases and J lost 4, with 19 bases in between. This CDR3 comprises 15 residues. Looked up from germline, CDR1 is SGHRS and CDR2 is YFSETQ. The CDR3: CASRYDSGLGYEQYF. In nucleotides, the CDR3 is TGCGCCAGCAGATACGACAGCGGATTGGGGTACGAGCAGTACTTC.

The V call is TRBV5-1, the J call TRBJ2-7, with no clear D. CDR3 length equals 11 residues. The V end was cut by 2 bases, the J end by 5 bases, with 5 bases between. CDR1 SGHRS and CDR2 YFSETQ come from the germline V gene. CDR3 loop: CASSFQNEQYF. CDR3 bases: TGCGCCAGCAGCTTCCAAAACGAGCAGTACTTC.

This rearrangement joins TRBV4-1 to TRBJ2-7; unclear D gene. From germline, CDR1 is MGHRA and CDR2 YSYEKL. The CDR3 consists of 15 residues. Trimming stripped 1 base from V and 3 bases from J, with 13 bases between. The CDR3 region is CASSQVNGQYYEQYF. CDR3 nucleotide sequence: TGCGCCAGCAGCCAAGTCAACGGGCAGTACTACGAGCAGTACTTC.

The J gene is TRBJ2-1, the V gene TRBV25-1; D unresolved. The V gene's germline CDR1 is MGHDK and CDR2 SYGVNS. The CDR3 length is 12 residues. Trimming stripped 10 bases from V and 5 bases from J, with 12 bases between. CDR3 residues: CATPFLDNEQFF. DNA for the CDR3: TGTGCCACCCCGTTTCTTGACAATGAGCAGTTCTTC. The whole variable domain, filled in from reference TRBV25-1 and TRBJ2-1, reads EADIYQTPRYLVIGTGKKITLECSQTMGHDKMYWYQQDPGMELHLIHYSYGVNSTEKGDLSSESTVSRIRTEHFPLTLESARPSHTSQYLCATPFLDNEQFFGPGTRLTVL.

J is TRBJ2-3 and V is TRBV6-6; D possibly corresponds to TRBD2 (5 bases). The CDR3 extends over 15 amino acids. V shed 3 bases and J shed 3 bases, with 13 bases lying between them. Per germline, CDR1 MNHNY and CDR2 SVGAGI (reference sequence). CDR3 coding DNA: TGTGCCAGCAGTTATCATCTCGGGGTTACAGATACGCAGTATTTT. It yields the protein CASSYHLGVTDTQYF.